This T cell receptor beta chain was sequenced for a study of CD8 T cells in Susac syndrome. Across the study: Each patient with Susac syndrome, at the time of blood draw, was therapy-naive, on corticosteroids, or on intravenous immunoglobulin alone.

Germline-derived CDR1 and CDR2 are SGHTA and FQGNSA. The V gene end was trimmed by 5 bases and the J gene end by 14 bases; junction bases not matched to a gene: 10. The CDR3 extends over 13 amino acids. The diagnostic criteria were recently defined, and patients with Susac syndrome met them for definite or probable disease. cDNA came from approximately 0.5 to 1 ug RNA primed by random hexamers. With immunoSEQ multiplex PCR, TCR beta CDR3 was amplified across 54 Vbeta and 13 Jbeta. From the immunoSEQ multiplex PCR reads, TCRdb called clonotypes with MiXCR, one entry per CDR3 protein. The sample lists over 100,000 distinct CDR3 sequences, roughly 95% occurring once.

The sequencing sample was made of CD4+ T cells from PBMCs. The TCR sequence derives from a human donor with Susac syndrome. The chain is built from TRBV7-2 and TRBJ2-1; 9 bases are shared with TRBD2. CDR3 residues: CASSPASGRSEFF. In nucleotides, the CDR3 is TGTGCCAGCAGCCCAGCGAGCGGGAGGTCAGAGTTCTTC. The whole variable domain, remainder taken from reference TRBV7-2 and TRBJ2-1, is GAGVSQSPSNKVTEKGKDVELRCDPISGHTALYWYRQSLGQGLEFLIYFQGNSAPDKSGLPSDRFSAERTGGSVSTLTIQRTQQEDSAVYLCASSPASGRSEFFGPGTRLTVL.